The clone carrying this T cell receptor (beta chain) occurred a few times. As originally analysed: Reference gene primer amplification in the assay estimated nucleated cell counts. Data came from immunoSEQ multiplex PCR; TCRdb stores just in-frame clones and leaves some out. Clone size and V and J calls were adopted from that table, with D and trimming inferred from the DNA. The data hold about 80,000 clones, with 76% observed a single time. The data originate from a study of blood T cell repertoires in COVID-19. On the study more broadly: Researchers got acute and convalescent COVID-19 samples from the United States, Italy and Spain. T cells, B-cell-depleted T cells, or PBMCs supplied cDNA or gDNA.

The trim removed 4 bases at V and 2 bases at J, leaving 4 bases unmatched. From germline, CDR1 is SNHLY and CDR2 FYNNEI. The CDR3 totals 15 residues. Sequenced: peripheral blood. The clonotype was recovered from a man aged 70 or older with active or convalescent COVID-19. This sequence joins TRBV2 and TRBJ2-2; TRBD2 matches 7 bases. The CDR3 loop is CASSVGEGNTGELFF. CDR3 nucleotides: TGTGCCAGCAGTGTCGGGGAGGGAAACACCGGGGAGCTGTTTTTT.